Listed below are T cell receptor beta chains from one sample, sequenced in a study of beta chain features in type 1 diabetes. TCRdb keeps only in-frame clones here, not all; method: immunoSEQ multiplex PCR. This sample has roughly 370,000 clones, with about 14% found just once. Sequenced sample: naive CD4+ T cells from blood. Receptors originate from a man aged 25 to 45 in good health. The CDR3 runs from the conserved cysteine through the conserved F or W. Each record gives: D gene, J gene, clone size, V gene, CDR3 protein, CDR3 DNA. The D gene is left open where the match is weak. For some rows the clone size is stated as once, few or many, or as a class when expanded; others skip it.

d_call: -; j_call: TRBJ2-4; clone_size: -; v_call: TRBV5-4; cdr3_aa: CASSPSPGGWTKNIQYF; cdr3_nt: TGTGCCAGCAGCCCGAGCCCCGGAGGTTGGACCAAAAACATTCAGTACTTC
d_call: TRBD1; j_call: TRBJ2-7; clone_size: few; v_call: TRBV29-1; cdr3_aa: CSVEDRGGYEQYF; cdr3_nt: TGCAGCGTCGAGGACAGGGGAGGCTACGAGCAGTACTTC
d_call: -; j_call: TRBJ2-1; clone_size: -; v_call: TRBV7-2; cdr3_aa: CASSPIRRGNEQFF; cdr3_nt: TGTGCCAGCAGCCCGATCCGAAGGGGGAATGAGCAGTTCTTC
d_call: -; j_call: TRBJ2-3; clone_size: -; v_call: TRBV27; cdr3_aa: CASSPRGGFKDTQYF; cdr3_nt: TGTGCCAGCAGTCCCCGGGGAGGATTCAAAGATACGCAGTATTTT
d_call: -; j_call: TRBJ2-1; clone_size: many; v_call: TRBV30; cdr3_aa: CAWSVRGEYNEQFF; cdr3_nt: TGTGCCTGGAGTGTACGAGGGGAGTACAATGAGCAGTTCTTC
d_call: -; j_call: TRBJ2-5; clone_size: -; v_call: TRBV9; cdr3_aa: CASSVVGSQETQYF; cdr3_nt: TGTGCCAGCAGCGTAGTAGGATCCCAAGAGACCCAGTACTTC
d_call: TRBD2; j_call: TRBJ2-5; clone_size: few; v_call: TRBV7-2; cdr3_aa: CASRGLAGGETQYF; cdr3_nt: TGTGCCAGCAGAGGACTAGCGGGAGGAGAGACCCAGTACTTC
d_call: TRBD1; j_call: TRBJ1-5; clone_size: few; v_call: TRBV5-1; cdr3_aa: CASSTGTGVNQPQHF; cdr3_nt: TGCGCCAGCAGCACCGGGACAGGGGTCAATCAGCCCCAGCATTTT
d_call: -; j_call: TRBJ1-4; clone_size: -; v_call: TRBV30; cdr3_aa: CAWSANSGGEKLFF; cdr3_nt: TGTGCCTGGAGTGCTAACTCCGGGGGGGAAAAACTGTTTTTT
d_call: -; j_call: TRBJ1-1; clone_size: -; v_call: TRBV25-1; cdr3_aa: CASRSGGITEAFF; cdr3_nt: TGTGCCAGCAGGTCGGGTGGGATAACTGAAGCTTTCTTT
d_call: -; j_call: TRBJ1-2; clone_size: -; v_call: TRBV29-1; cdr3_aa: CSSWRASGGYTF; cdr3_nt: TGCAGTTCCTGGCGGGCGTCAGGTGGCTACACCTTC
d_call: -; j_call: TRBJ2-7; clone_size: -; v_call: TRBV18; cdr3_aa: CASSRGFTYEQYF; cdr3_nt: TGTGCCAGCTCGCGGGGCTTTACCTACGAGCAGTACTTC
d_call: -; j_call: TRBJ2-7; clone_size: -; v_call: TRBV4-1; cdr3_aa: CASSQARGAPIQYF; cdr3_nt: TGCGCCAGCAGCCAAGCCCGGGGGGCCCCAATCCAGTACTTC
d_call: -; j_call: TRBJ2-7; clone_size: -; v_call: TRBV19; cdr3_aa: CASSIGVRYEQYF; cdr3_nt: TGTGCCAGTAGTATAGGAGTACGCTACGAGCAGTACTTC
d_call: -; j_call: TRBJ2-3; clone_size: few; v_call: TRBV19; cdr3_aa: CASSAVLDTQYF; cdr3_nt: TGTGCCAGTAGTGCGGTCCTAGATACGCAGTATTTT
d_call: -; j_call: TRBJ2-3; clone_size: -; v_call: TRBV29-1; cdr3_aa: CSVEILGDTQYF; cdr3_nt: TGCAGCGTTGAAATTCTCGGGGATACGCAGTATTTT
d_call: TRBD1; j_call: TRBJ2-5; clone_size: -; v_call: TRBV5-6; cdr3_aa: CASSYQRQGTLLETQYF; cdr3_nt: TGTGCCAGCAGCTACCAACGACAGGGGACCCTATTGGAGACCCAGTACTTC
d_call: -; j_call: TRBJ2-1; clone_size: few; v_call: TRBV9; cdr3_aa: CASSVAPGSEQFF; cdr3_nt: TGTGCCAGCAGCGTAGCCCCTGGTAGTGAGCAGTTCTTC
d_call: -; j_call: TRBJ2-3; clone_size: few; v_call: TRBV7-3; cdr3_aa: CASSLQAGSRTDTQYF; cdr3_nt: TGTGCCAGCAGCTTACAGGCAGGGTCTCGCACAGATACGCAGTATTTT
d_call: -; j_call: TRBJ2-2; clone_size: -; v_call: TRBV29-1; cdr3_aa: CSVVGTSNTGELFF; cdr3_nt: TGCAGCGTTGTTGGGACTTCGAACACCGGGGAGCTGTTTTTT
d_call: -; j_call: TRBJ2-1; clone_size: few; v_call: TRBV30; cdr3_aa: CAWSVGVPQHEQFF; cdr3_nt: TGTGCCTGGAGTGTAGGGGTCCCCCAGCATGAGCAGTTCTTC
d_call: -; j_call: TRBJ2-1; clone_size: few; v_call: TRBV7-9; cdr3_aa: CASSPTSSYNEQFF; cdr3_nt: TGTGCCAGCAGCCCGACTAGCTCCTACAATGAGCAGTTCTTC
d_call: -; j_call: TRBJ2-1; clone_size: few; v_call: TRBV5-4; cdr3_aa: CASSPGSRQIYNEQFF; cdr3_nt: TGTGCCAGCAGCCCAGGGAGTAGACAGATTTACAATGAGCAGTTCTTC
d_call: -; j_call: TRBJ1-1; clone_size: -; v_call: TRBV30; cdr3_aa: CAWRRARTVNTEAFF; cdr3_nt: TGTGCCTGGAGACGAGCCAGGACAGTCAACACTGAAGCTTTCTTT
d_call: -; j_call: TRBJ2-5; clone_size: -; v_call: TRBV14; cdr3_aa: CASSQDFGESLYTPETQYF; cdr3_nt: TGTGCCAGCAGCCAAGATTTTGGGGAAAGCCTTTACACACCAGAGACCCAGTACTTC
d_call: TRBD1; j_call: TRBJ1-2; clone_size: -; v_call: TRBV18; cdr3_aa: CASSPKVSEGAAYGYTF; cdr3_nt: TGTGCCAGCTCACCCAAAGTGAGTGAGGGGGCAGCATATGGCTACACCTTC
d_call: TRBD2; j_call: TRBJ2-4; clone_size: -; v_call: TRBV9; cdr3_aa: CASSGEGRYENIQYF; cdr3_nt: TGTGCCAGCAGCGGGGAGGGTAGATATGAAAACATTCAGTACTTC
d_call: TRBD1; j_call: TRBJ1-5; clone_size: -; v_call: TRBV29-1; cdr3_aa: CSVRDRGRNQPQHF; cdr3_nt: TGCAGCGTAAGGGACAGGGGGCGCAATCAGCCCCAGCATTTT
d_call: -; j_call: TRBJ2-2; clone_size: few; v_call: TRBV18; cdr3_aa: CASSPRRGNTGELFF; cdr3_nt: TGTGCCAGCTCACCAAGGCGGGGGAACACCGGGGAGCTGTTTTTT
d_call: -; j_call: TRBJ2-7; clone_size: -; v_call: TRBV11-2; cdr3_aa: CASSLRQLTVAEQYF; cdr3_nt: TGTGCCAGCAGCTTACGGCAGCTAACCGTTGCCGAGCAGTACTTC
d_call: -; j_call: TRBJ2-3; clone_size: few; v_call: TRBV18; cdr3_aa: CASSLLPAGTDTQYF; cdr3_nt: TGTGCCAGCTCACTTTTACCGGCGGGCACAGATACGCAGTATTTT
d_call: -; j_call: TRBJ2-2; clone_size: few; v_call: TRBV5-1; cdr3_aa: CASKRDTGELFF; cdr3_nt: TGCGCCAGCAAAAGAGACACCGGGGAGCTGTTTTTT
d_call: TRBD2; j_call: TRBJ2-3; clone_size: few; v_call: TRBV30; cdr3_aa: CAWSVGGSSDTQYF; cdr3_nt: TGTGCCTGGAGTGTGGGCGGGAGTTCAGATACGCAGTATTTT
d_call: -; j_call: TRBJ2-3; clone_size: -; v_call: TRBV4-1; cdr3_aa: CASSQDWIDTQYF; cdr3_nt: TGCGCCAGCAGCCAAGATTGGATAGATACGCAGTATTTT
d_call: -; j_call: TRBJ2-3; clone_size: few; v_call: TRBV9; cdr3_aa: CAAARGSSTDTQYF; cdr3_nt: TGTGCCGCGGCCCGCGGATCTAGCACAGATACGCAGTATTTT
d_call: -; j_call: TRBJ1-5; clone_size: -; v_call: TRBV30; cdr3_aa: CAWRGNSNQPQHF; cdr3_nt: TGTGCCTGGAGGGGTAATAGCAATCAGCCCCAGCATTTT
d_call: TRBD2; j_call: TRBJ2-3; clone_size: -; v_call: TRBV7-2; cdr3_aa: CASSPRERGTDTQYF; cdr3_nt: TGTGCCAGCAGCCCCAGGGAGCGGGGAACAGATACGCAGTATTTT